This T cell receptor beta chain was identified during a study of metastatic and nonmetastatic thyroid tumors. About the research overall: For malignant and benign thyroid patients, tumor or nodule tissue and blood were the sources whose repertoires were compared.

Judged by abundance, this clone is medium-sized. Antigen specificity is unknown. Broader study findings: Malignant thyroid tumors reportedly had TCR beta diversity that was significantly higher than in benign nodules, in blood and tumor.

In the original workflow: The distant-metastasis classifier for papillary thyroid cancer was built from CDR3 differences across clinicopathological groups. TCRdb reanalyzed the PCR reads via MiXCR. TCRdb, not the original authors, processed these V and J calls. The sample lists approximately 25,000 clones; 20% to 30% were seen once. Thyroid surgery was preceded by no treatment in any patient. Trimming took off 4 bases at V and 2 bases at J, with 12 bases between the two ends. CDR3 length equals 14 residues. Germline assignment: CDR1 MDHEN and CDR2 SYDVKM. This clonotype originated in a male donor with papillary thyroid cancer or a benign thyroid nodule (not recorded which). Some clones in this sample may be carry-over from other donors' samples. Material for sequencing was blood. The chain recombines TRBV28 with TRBJ2-7; tentative D call: TRBD2 (6 bases). The chain's CDR3 is CASSSAGGTYEQYF. The DNA of the CDR3 is TGTGCCAGCAGTTCGGCCGGAGGGACCTACGAGCAGTACTTC.